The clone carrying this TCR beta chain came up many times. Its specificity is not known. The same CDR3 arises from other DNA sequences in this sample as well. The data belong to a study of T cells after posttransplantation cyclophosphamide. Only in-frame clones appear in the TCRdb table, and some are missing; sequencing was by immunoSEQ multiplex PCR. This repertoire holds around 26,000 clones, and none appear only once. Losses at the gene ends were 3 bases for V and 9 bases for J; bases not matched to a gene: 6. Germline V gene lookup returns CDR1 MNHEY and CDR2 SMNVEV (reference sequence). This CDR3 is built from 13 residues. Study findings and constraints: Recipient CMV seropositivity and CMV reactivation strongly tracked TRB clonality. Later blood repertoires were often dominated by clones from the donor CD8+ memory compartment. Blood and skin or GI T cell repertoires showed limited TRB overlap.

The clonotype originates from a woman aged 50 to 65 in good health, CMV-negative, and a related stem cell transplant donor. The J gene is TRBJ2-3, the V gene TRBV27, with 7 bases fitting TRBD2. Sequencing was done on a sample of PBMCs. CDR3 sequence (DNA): TGTGCCAGCAGTTTCGGGGGGACTGACACGCAGTATTTT. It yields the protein CASSFGGTDTQYF.